Listed here are 10 T cell receptor beta chains from one sample, sequenced in a study of T cell responses to AZD1222 COVID-19 vaccine. Using immunoSEQ multiplex PCR, the repertoire was profiled, and TCRdb retains in-frame clones only, with some absent. The table has roughly 120,000 clones, 75% to 90% seen once. The material was peripheral blood, obtained on day 0 of MenACWY control vaccination. The receptors shown here come from an adult in good health.

The gene calls are TRBV6-5 and TRBJ2-3; 8 bases map to TRBD2. Germline CDR1 MNHEY, CDR2 SVGAGI. The length of the CDR3 is 16 residues. With 0 bases clipped from V and 3 bases from J, the junction kept 5 bases outside the gene matches. The CDR3 bases are TGTGCCAGCAGTTACTCGACGGGGGGGCGAACAGATACGCAGTATTTT. Its protein is CASSYSTGGRTDTQYF.

The genes are TRBV11-2 and TRBJ1-1; D may be TRBD1 (5 bases). Germline V gives CDR1 SGHAT, CDR2 FQNNGV. V was trimmed by 2 bases and J by 1 base, leaving 5 bases between them. This CDR3 contains 13 residues. Written as DNA, the CDR3 is TGTGCCAGCAGCTTAAGGGGGAACACTGAAGCTTTCTTT. Amino acid sequence: CASSLRGNTEAFF. The complete variable domain, with remaining parts taken from reference TRBV11-2 and TRBJ1-1, reads EAGVAQSPRYKIIEKRQSVAFWCNPISGHATLYWYQQILGQGPKLLIQFQNNGVVDDSQLPKDRFSAERLKGVDSTLKIQPAKLEDSAVYLCASSLRGNTEAFFGQGTRLTVV.

This clone was seen a few times. This chain connects TRBV13 to TRBJ1-2; TRBD1 might be the D (6 bases). The germline CDR1 and CDR2 sequences are PRHDT and FYEKMQ (reference sequence). The CDR3 contains 14 residues. V shed 4 bases and J shed 2 bases, with 11 bases lying between them. CDR3 residues: CASSYRGGNYGYTF. The DNA of the CDR3 is TGTGCCAGCAGCTATAGGGGGGGCAACTATGGCTACACCTTC.

The table lists this clone with a few counts. The chain has TRBV11-3 and TRBJ2-6; D ambiguous. CDR1 and CDR2 (germline): SGHNT, YENEEA. Between the trimmed V and J ends, which lost 1 base and 0 bases, there was a span of 10 bases. This CDR3 comprises 17 residues. The CDR3 spells CASSLGGYSSGANVLTF. CDR3 nucleotides: TGTGCCAGCAGCTTAGGTGGTTACAGCTCTGGGGCCAACGTCCTGACTTTC.

The rearrangement links TRBV18 to TRBJ1-4, with unresolved D. Germline V lookup: CDR1 KGHSH, CDR2 LQKENI. The ends were cut back, 1 base at V and 0 bases at J, with 12 bases in the middle. This CDR3 has 17 residues. The CDR3 bases are TGTGCCAGCTCACCACGCGGAGCCTTTGCAACTAATGAAAAACTGTTTTTT. This encodes CASSPRGAFATNEKLFF.

The chain uses TRBV6-1 and TRBJ1-3; D unresolved. CDR1 and CDR2 from the germline V gene are MNHNS and SASEGT. V was clipped by 4 bases and J by 2 bases, with 15 bases between them. This CDR3 is built from 16 residues. CDR3: CASSAFAGVTGNTIYF. The CDR3, as DNA: TGTGCCAGCAGTGCCTTTGCCGGAGTCACTGGAAACACCATATATTTT.

This clone was observed a single time. This chain connects TRBV3-1 (or the pseudogene TRBV3-2) to TRBJ1-2; 9 bases are shared with TRBD1. V shed 4 bases and J 7 bases; nucleotides not matched to a gene: 7. This CDR3 spans 14 amino acids. Germline loops: CDR1 LGHDT, CDR2 YNNKEL (reference sequence). The CDR3 here is CASSPGTGTAGYTF. The CDR3 nucleotides are TGTGCCAGCAGCCCCGGGACAGGGACCGCTGGCTACACCTTC.

The genes are TRBV9 and TRBJ1-1; no clear D. Germline V gene lookup returns CDR1 SGDLS and CDR2 YYNGEE. This CDR3 comprises 15 residues. V shed 3 bases and J shed 0 bases, with 12 bases lying between them. As DNA, the CDR3 is TGTGCCAGCAGCGCGGACGAAAGTTTGAACACTGAAGCTTTCTTT. This gives the protein CASSADESLNTEAFF.

The chain joins TRBV18 to TRBJ2-3, with 7 bases aligning to TRBD2. This CDR3 contains 15 residues. Trimming removed 4 bases from V and 0 bases from J; junction bases left unmatched: 4. Per germline, CDR1 KGHSH and CDR2 LQKENI. The CDR3 sequence: CASSRGGGSTDTQYF. The CDR3 DNA is TGTGCCAGCTCACGAGGCGGGGGTAGCACAGATACGCAGTATTTT.

V gene TRBV5-1 combines with J gene TRBJ2-5; D is possibly TRBD2 (5 bases). This CDR3 has 17 amino acids. The germline V gene has CDR1 SGHRS and CDR2 YFSETQ. Trimming cost V 5 bases and J 0 bases, with 20 bases left between them. The CDR3 spells CASSDVGYEGHQETQYF. The CDR3 DNA follows: TGCGCCAGCAGTGATGTTGGGTACGAGGGCCACCAAGAGACCCAGTACTTC.